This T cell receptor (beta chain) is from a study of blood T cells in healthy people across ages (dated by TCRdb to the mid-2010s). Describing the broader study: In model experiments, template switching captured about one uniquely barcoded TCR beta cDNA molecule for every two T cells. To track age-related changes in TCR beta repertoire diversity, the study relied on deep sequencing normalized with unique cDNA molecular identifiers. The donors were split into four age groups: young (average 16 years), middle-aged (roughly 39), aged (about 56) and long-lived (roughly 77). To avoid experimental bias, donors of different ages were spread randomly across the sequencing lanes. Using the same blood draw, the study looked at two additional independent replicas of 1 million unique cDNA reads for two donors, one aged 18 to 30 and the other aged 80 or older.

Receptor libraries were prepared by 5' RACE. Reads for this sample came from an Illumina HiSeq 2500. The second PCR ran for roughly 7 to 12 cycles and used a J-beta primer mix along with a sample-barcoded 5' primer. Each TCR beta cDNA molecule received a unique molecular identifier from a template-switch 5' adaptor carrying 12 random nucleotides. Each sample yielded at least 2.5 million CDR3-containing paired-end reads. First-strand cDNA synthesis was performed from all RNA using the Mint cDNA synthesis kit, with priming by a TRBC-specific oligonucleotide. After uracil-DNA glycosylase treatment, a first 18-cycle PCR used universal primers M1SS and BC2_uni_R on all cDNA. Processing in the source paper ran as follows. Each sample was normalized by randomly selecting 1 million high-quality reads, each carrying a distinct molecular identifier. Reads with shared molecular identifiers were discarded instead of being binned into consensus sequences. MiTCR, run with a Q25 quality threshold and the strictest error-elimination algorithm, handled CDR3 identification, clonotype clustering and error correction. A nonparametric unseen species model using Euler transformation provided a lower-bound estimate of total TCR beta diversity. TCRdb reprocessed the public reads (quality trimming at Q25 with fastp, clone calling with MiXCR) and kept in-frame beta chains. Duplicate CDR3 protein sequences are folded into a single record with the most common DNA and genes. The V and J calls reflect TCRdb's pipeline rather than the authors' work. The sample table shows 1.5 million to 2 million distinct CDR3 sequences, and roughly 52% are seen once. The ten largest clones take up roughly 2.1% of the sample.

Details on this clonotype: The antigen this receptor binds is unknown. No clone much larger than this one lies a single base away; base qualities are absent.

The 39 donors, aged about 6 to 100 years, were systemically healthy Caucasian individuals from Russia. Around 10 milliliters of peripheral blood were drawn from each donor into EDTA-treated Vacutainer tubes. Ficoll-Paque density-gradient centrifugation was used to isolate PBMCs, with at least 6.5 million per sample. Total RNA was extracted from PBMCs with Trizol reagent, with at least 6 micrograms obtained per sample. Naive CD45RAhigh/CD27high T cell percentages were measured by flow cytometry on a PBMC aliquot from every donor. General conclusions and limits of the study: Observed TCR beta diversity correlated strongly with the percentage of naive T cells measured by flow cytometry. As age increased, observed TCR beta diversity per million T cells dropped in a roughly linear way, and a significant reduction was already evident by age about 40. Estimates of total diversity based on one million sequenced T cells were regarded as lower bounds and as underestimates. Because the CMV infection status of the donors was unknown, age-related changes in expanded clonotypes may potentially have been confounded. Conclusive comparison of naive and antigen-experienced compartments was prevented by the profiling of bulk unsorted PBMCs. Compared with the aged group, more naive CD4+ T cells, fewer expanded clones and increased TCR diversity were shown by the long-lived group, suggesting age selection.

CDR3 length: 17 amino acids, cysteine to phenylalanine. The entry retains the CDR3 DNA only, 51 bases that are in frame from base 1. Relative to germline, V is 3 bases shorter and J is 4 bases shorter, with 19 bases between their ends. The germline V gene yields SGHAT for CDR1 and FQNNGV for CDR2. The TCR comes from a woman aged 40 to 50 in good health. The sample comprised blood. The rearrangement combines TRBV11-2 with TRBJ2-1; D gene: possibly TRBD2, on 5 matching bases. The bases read TGTGCCAGCAGCTTCATGAGGGCAACCGCAGCGTACAATGAGCAGTTCTTC. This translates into CASSFMRATAAYNEQFF.